This T cell receptor beta chain stems from a study of blood T cell repertoires in COVID-19. Looking at the study overall: Sites in the United States, Italy and Spain provided acute and convalescent COVID-19 samples. In each case, the material was cDNA or gDNA derived from T cells, B-cell-depleted T cells, or PBMCs.

In the source study's methods: Reference gene primer amplification in the assay estimated nucleated cell counts. Assay used: immunoSEQ multiplex PCR; TCRdb lists only in-frame clones, some missing. Clonal size and the V and J genes are those of that table, whereas D and trimming came from the DNA. The sample includes approximately 88,000 clones, around nine tenths of them seen just once. Material for sequencing was peripheral blood. The receptor comes from a woman aged 50 to 60 in a cohort sampled during active COVID-19.

CDR3 sequence reads: CASSPPAGGEQYF. DNA of the CDR3: TGTGCCAGCAGCCCTCCAGCGGGAGGAGAGCAGTACTTC. The rearrangement uses TRBV7-2 and TRBJ2-7, with 9 bases identical to TRBD2. The CDR3 runs 13 residues. J was trimmed by 7 bases and V by 5 bases; bases with no gene match: 6. Germline V lookup: CDR1 SGHTA, CDR2 FQGNSA. Supplemented by reference TRBV7-2 and TRBJ2-7, the full variable domain reads GAGVSQSPSNKVTEKGKDVELRCDPISGHTALYWYRQSLGQGLEFLIYFQGNSAPDKSGLPSDRFSAERTGGSVSTLTIQRTQQEDSAVYLCASSPPAGGEQYFGPGTRLTVT.